This T cell receptor (beta chain) is from a study of cytomegalovirus exposure and HLA in healthy donors. The study, taken as a whole, reports: In a later analysis, at a false discovery rate of 0.05, approximately 15,000 TCR beta sequences matched HLA alleles.

Both 60 Vbeta primers and 13 Jbeta primers went into the PCR. The repertoire was sequenced with immunoSEQ multiplex PCR; TCRdb's copy has only in-frame clones and lacks some. Found here are roughly 100,000 clones, roughly three fifths of them singletons; the top ten hold approximately 4.3%. This clone was seen a few times. Its matching antigen is unknown. Germline V CDR1 and CDR2: SGDLS, YYNGEE. The CDR3 contains 14 residues. V lost 5 bases to trimming and J lost 0 bases, with 11 bases between them. The chain carries TRBV9 and TRBJ2-5; tentatively, D is TRBD1 (5 bases). The receptor was derived from a human donor in good health. The sample comprised PBMCs. The CDR3 bases are TGTGCCAGCAGTACAGGCCCGCACCAAGAGACCCAGTACTTC. This codes for CASSTGPHQETQYF. Using reference TRBV9 and TRBJ2-5 for the parts outside the CDR3, the full variable domain is DSGVTQTPKHLITATGQRVTLRCSPRSGDLSVYWYQQSLDQGLQFLIQYYNGEERAKGNILERFSAQQFPDLHSELNLSSLELGDSALYFCASSTGPHQETQYFGPGTRLLVL.